This TCR beta chain emerged from a study of cytomegalovirus exposure and HLA in healthy donors. The CDR3 covers 14 residues. V lost 5 bases and J lost 3; bases outside the gene matches: 5. Per the germline V gene, CDR1 is LNHNV and CDR2 is YYDKDF (reference sequence). PCR involved 60 Vbeta and 13 Jbeta primers. How the authors handled the data: Later analysis identified 80 million to 90 million unique TCR beta chains, approximately 10 million shared. Measured with immunoSEQ multiplex PCR; TCRdb has only the in-frame clones, and not every one. The V and J calls and clone size were taken over from that table, and D and trimming were inferred from the DNA. The table has about 160,000 clones, approximately 85% seen once; the top ten hold approximately 12%. At collection, donors were nominally healthy, but unrecorded immune exposures were probable. As to this clone: Its target is not known.

Study-level findings and limits: Later analysis suggested most CMV-associated TCR beta chains were HLA-restricted.

This sequence joins TRBV15 and TRBJ2-7; 9 bases are a match to TRBD1. This receptor was taken from a man aged 45 to 65 in good health and CMV-seropositive. The sample was PBMCs. The DNA of the CDR3 is TGTGCCACCAGCGTGGGACAGGGTGGCTACGAGCAGTACTTC. Its protein product is CATSVGQGGYEQYF.